This T cell receptor (beta chain) was sequenced in a study of blood T cells in healthy people across ages. About the research overall: Template switching captured about one barcoded beta molecule per two T cells. Study-wide results and limits: Diversity figures based on one million T cells were deemed too low.

As concerns this clonotype: The target antigen is unknown.

CDR3 length: 15 residues. Germline-derived CDR1 and CDR2 are SEHNR and FQNEAQ (reference sequence). V lost 4 bases and J 0 bases, leaving 13 bases between the germline ends. Each donor had around 10 milliliters of peripheral blood drawn. Using a J-beta primer mix together with a sample-barcoded 5' primer, a second PCR was run for 7 to 11 cycles. MiXCR, run by TCRdb on the 5' RACE reads, gives a single entry per CDR3 protein. There are 1.5 million to 2 million distinct CDR3 sequences in the sample; 25% to 30% occur only once, and more than 6% lies in the top ten. The sequence was obtained from a woman in her twenties or thirties in good health. The rearrangement links TRBV7-9 to TRBJ2-7; maybe TRBD1 (6 bases). The specimen was blood. CDR3 residues: CASSSGIGGSYEQYF. The CDR3 nucleotides are TGTGCCAGCAGCTCTGGGATAGGGGGCTCCTACGAGCAGTACTTC.